The 8 T cell receptor beta chains below all came from one sample that was sequenced in a study of T cell responses to AZD1222 COVID-19 vaccine. Clones were sequenced by immunoSEQ multiplex PCR, and TCRdb holds only the in-frame ones, with some missing. Among about 120,000 clones listed, roughly 84% were seen once. Sequencing used peripheral blood, obtained on day 0 of AZD1222 vaccination. The origin of the receptors is an adult in good health.

The chain has TRBV7-9 and TRBJ1-3, with a tentative D call TRBD1 (6 bases). Trimming took 5 bases from V and 11 from J, leaving 16 bases between them. Germline V gene data show CDR1 as SEHNR and CDR2 as FQNEAQ (reference sequence). The length of the CDR3 is 13 residues. In DNA form, the CDR3 reads TGTGCCAGCAGCCCGGACAGTTTAAGAGCCATATATTTT. It is translated as CASSPDSLRAIYF.

Worth noting for this clone: The same CDR3 is also encoded by other DNA sequences in this sample. V gene TRBV28 combines with J gene TRBJ2-3; TRBD2 agrees at 7 bases. CDR3 length: 15 amino acids. Germline-derived CDR1 and CDR2 are MDHEN and SYDVKM. The trim removed 6 bases at V and 2 bases at J, leaving 8 bases unmatched. DNA for the CDR3: TGTGCCAGCAGCCTTCCTAGCGGCCTCACAGATACGCAGTATTTT. It encodes CASSLPSGLTDTQYF.

The chain uses TRBV7-9 and TRBJ2-1; D is unresolved. With 1 base removed from V and 2 bases from J, the gap between germline ends came to 9 bases. This CDR3 is 15 amino acids long. Germline V gene lookup returns CDR1 SEHNR and CDR2 FQNEAQ (reference sequence). The DNA of the CDR3 is TGTGCCAGCAGCTTAGGGGCTGGGACCTACAATGAGCAGTTCTTC. Its translation is CASSLGAGTYNEQFF.

V usage is TRBV6-5 and J usage is TRBJ2-6, with D possibly being TRBD1 (6 bases). Germline CDR1 is MNHEY and CDR2 is SVGAGI. The CDR3 covers 15 residues. Trimming stripped 6 bases from V and 4 bases from J, with 13 bases between. The CDR3 sequence is CASRPQGSGANVLTF. CDR3 bases: TGTGCCAGCAGGCCACAGGGATCAGGGGCCAACGTCCTGACTTTC.

V and J are TRBV5-8 and TRBJ2-7, with D unclear. Trimming pared 1 base from V and 4 bases from J, leaving 9 bases between. The CDR3 totals 13 residues. Germline CDR1 reads SGHTS; CDR2 reads YDEGEE. CDR3 coding DNA: TGTGCCAGCAGCTTGTCGCGACTGTACGAGCAGTACTTC. The encoded protein is CASSLSRLYEQYF.

This clone was found once. This chain connects TRBV5-1 to TRBJ1-2; no definite D call. This CDR3 region has 12 residues. The germline CDR1 and CDR2 sequences are SGHRS and YFSETQ. V lost 4 bases and J 6 bases, leaving 10 bases between the germline ends. CDR3 region: CASSENQDGYTF. The CDR3 DNA follows: TGCGCCAGCAGCGAAAACCAAGATGGCTACACCTTC.

The V gene is TRBV28, the J gene TRBJ1-2; tentative D call: TRBD1 (5 bases). The germline V gene has CDR1 MDHEN and CDR2 SYDVKM. The length of the CDR3 is 14 residues. V was cut by 4 bases and J by 7 bases, with 16 bases left in between. This chain's CDR3 is CASSSPGRLVGYTF. Here the CDR3 DNA reads TGTGCCAGCAGTTCTCCAGGGAGGTTAGTTGGCTACACCTTC.

The J gene is TRBJ1-1, the V gene TRBV11-3, with D possibly TRBD1 on 5 matching bases. Per the germline V gene, CDR1 is SGHNT and CDR2 is YENEEA. This CDR3 has 14 amino acids. The V and J ends lost 1 base and 1 base respectively, with 7 bases between them. The CDR3 DNA sequence: TGTGCCAGCAGCTTAGGCGGGGGGAACACTGAAGCTTTCTTT. This encodes CASSLGGGNTEAFF.